This T cell receptor beta chain was identified in a study of T cell repertoires in cytomegalovirus infection. Study-wide context: Well-studied HLA-B-restricted CMV epitopes were used in the study alongside recently identified HLA-C-restricted ones. CMV infection together with matching HLA type was indicated by public TCR beta signatures.

CDR3 length: 17 amino acids. V was cut by 3 bases and J by 0 bases, with 15 bases left in between. CDR1 and CDR2 from the germline V gene are MDHEN and SYDVKM. This clonotype was seen many times. As yet, its antigen is unknown. Study-level findings and limits: Clonotype analysis showed dominance of the ex vivo response by HLA-C-restricted CMV-specific TCR beta clonotypes.

MiXCR was run by TCRdb on the reads, yielding one entry per CDR3 protein. The sample consists of hundreds of thousands of distinct CDR3 sequences, approximately 30% of them appearing once. The V and J genes are TRBV28 and TRBJ2-1; D unclear. The sequencing here drew on cultured CD8+ T cells from PBMCs, taken from culture after CMV antigen stimulation. The sequence was obtained from a human donor in good health (CMV status not recorded). Some clones in this sample may be carry-over from other donors' samples. Here the CDR3 reads CASSFPSDVPSYNEQFF. Written as DNA, the CDR3 is TGTGCCAGCAGTTTCCCCTCCGACGTACCCTCCTACAATGAGCAGTTCTTC.